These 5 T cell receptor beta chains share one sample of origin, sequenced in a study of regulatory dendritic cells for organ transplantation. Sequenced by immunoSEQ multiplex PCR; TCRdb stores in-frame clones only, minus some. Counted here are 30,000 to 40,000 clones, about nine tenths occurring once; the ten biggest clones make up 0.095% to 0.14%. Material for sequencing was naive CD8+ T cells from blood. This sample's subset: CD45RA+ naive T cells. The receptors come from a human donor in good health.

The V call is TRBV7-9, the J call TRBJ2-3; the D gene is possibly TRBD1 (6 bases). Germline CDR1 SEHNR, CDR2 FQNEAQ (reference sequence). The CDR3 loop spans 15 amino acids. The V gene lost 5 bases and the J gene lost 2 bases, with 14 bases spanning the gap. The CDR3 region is CASSQTTGNTDTQYF. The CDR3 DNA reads TGTGCCAGCAGCCAAACGACAGGCAACACAGATACGCAGTATTTT.

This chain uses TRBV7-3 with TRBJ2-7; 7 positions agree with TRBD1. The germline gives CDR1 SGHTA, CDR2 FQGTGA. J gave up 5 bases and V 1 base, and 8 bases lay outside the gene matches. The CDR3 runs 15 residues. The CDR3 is CASSLRGGSTHEQYF. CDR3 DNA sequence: TGTGCCAGCAGCTTAAGAGGGGGCAGTACCCACGAGCAGTACTTC.

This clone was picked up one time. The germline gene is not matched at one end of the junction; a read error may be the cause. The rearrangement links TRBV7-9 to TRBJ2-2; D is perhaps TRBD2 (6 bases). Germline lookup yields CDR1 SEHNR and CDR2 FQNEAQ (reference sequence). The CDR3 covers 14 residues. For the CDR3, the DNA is TGTGCCAGCGGCTTGGGGGGTAACACCGGGGAGCTGTTTTTT. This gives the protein CASGLGGNTGELFF.

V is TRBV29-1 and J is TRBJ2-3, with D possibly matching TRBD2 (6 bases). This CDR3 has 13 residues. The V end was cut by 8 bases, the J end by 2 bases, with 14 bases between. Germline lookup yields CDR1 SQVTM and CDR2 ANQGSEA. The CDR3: CSWRGDLTDTQYF. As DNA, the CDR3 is TGCAGCTGGCGGGGCGATCTCACAGATACGCAGTATTTT.

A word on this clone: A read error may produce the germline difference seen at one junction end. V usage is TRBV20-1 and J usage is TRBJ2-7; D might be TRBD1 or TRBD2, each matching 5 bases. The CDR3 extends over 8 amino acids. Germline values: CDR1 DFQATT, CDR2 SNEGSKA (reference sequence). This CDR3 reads CSGGSDLF. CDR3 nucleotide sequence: TGCAGTGGGGGGAGTGACCTCTTC.